The rows below give T cell receptor beta chains drawn from one sample of a study of beta chain features in type 1 diabetes. Sequenced by immunoSEQ multiplex PCR; TCRdb stores in-frame clones only, minus some. The data hold 150,000 or so clones, with about 50% observed a single time. The source material was Tregs from blood. Source of these receptors: a man between 18 and 29 years old in good health. Each CDR3 is given without its conserved first and last residue. A D gene is named only where the DNA matches it firmly.

CDR3 protein	V gene	D gene	J gene
ASSYHAGGATEAF	TRBV6-6	-	TRBJ1-1
ASSLEWRGVGGYT	TRBV5-4	-	TRBJ1-2
ASSQTSGSPYEQY	TRBV28	TRBD2	TRBJ2-7
SVGTSAPTDTQY	TRBV29-1	TRBD2	TRBJ2-3
ASSRQGTYEQY	TRBV7-9	TRBD1	TRBJ2-7
ASSLTGLAANTGELF	TRBV7-3	TRBD2	TRBJ2-2
ASSARTGSKDSPLH	TRBV5-6	TRBD1	TRBJ1-6
ASSPGGEETQY	TRBV28	TRBD2	TRBJ2-5
ASSLPSGRESPYGQY	TRBV7-9	TRBD2	TRBJ2-7
ASSQPGTGGKETQY	TRBV11-2	TRBD1	TRBJ2-5